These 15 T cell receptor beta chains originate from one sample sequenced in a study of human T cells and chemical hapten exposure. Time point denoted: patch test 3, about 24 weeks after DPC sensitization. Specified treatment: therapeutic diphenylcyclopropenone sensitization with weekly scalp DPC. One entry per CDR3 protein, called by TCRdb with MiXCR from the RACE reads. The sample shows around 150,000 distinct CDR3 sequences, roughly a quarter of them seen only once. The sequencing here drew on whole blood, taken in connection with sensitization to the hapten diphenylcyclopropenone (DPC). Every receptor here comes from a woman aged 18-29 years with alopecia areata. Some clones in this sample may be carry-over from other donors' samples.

The CDR3 is CASSFGQGHSPLHF. The CDR3 DNA follows: TGTGCCAGCAGCTTCGGGCAGGGTCACTCACCCCTCCACTTT. This chain uses TRBV5-6 with TRBJ1-6, with D tentatively TRBD1 (5 bases). The V and J ends lost 2 bases and 10 bases respectively, with 13 bases between them. This CDR3 is 14 amino acids long. Germline loops: CDR1 SGHDT, CDR2 YYEEEE.

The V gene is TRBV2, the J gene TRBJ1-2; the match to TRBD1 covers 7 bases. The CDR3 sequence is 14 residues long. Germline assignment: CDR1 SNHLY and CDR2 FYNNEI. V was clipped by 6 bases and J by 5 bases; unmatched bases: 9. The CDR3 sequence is CASRADRAIYGYTF. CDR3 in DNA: TGTGCCAGCAGAGCAGACAGGGCCATTTATGGCTACACCTTC.

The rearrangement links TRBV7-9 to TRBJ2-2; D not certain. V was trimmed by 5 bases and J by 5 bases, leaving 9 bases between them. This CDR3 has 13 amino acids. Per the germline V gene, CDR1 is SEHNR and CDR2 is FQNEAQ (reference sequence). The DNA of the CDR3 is TGTGCCAGCAGCACCCAAGTAACCGGGGAGCTGTTTTTT. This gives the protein CASSTQVTGELFF.

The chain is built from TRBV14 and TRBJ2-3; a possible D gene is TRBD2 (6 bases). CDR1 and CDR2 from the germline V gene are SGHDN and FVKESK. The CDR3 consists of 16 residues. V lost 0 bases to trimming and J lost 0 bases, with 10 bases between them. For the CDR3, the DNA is TGTGCCAGCAGCCAAGATGCGGGATGGAGCACAGATACGCAGTATTTT. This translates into CASSQDAGWSTDTQYF. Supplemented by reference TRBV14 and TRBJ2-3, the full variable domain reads EAGVTQFPSHSVIEKGQTVTLRCDPISGHDNLYWYRRVMGKEIKFLLHFVKESKQDESGMPNNRFLAERTGGTYSTLKVQPAELEDSGVYFCASSQDAGWSTDTQYFGPGTRLTVL.

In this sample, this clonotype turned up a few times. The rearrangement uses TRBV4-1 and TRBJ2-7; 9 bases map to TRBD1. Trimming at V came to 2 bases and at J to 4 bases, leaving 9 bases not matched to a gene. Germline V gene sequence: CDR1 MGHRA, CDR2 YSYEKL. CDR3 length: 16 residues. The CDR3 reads CASSQPVGTGSYEQYF. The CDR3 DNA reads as TGCGCCAGCAGCCAACCAGTCGGGACAGGGTCATACGAGCAGTACTTC.

In nucleotides, the CDR3 is TGTGCCATCAGAAAGGTGGACTATGGCTACACCTTC. Amino acids: CAIRKVDYGYTF. J is TRBJ1-2 and V is TRBV10-3, with D unresolved. The germline V gene has CDR1 ENHRY and CDR2 SYGVKD. V lost 6 bases to trimming and J lost 3 bases, with 8 bases between them. This CDR3 comprises 12 residues.

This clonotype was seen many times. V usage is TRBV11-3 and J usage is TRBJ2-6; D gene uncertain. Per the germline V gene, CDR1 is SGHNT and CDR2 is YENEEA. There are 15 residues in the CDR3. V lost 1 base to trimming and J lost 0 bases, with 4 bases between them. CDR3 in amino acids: CASSLGSSGANVLTF. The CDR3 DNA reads TGTGCCAGCAGCTTAGGGAGCTCTGGGGCCAACGTCCTGACTTTC.

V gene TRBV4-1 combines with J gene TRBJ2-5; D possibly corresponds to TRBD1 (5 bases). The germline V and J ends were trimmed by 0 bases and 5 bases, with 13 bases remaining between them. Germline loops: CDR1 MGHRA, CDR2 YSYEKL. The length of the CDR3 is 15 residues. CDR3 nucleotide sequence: TGCGCCAGCAGCCAAGAATCGGCCAGGGCGGAGACCCAGTACTTC. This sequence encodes CASSQESARAETQYF.

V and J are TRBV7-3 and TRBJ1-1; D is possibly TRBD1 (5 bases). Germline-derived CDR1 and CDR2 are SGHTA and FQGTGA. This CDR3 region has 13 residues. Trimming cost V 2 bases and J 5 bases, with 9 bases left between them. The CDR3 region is CASSLPGSTEAFF. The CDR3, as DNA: TGTGCCAGCAGCTTACCAGGGAGTACTGAAGCTTTCTTT.

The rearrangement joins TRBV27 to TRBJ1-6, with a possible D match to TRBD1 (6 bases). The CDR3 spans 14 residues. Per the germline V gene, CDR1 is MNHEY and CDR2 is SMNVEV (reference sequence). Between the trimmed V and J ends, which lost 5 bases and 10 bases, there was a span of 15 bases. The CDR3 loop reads CASSPNKGGSPLHF. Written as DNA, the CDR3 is TGTGCCAGCAGTCCCAACAAGGGGGGATCACCCCTCCACTTT.

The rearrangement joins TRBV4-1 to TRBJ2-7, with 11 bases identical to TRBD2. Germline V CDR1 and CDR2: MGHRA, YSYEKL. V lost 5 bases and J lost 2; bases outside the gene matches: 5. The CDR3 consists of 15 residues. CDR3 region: CASSYGLAGTYEQYF. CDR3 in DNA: TGCGCCAGCAGCTACGGACTAGCGGGTACCTACGAGCAGTACTTC.

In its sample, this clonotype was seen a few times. The DNA of the CDR3 is TGTGCCAGCAGTCCCGGGAGTTATAATTCACCCCTCCACTTT. This gives the protein CASSPGSYNSPLHF. The gene calls are TRBV12-3 or TRBV12-4 and TRBJ1-6; no definite D call. This CDR3 comprises 14 residues. Trimming left V 5 bases short and J 4 bases short, with 9 bases between.

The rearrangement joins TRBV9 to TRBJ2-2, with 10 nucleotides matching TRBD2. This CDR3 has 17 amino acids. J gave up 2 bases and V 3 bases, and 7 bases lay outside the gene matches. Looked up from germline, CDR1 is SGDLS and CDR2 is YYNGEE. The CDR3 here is CASSAPGLALNTGELFF. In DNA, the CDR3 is TGTGCCAGCAGCGCCCCGGGACTAGCGTTAAACACCGGGGAGCTGTTTTTT. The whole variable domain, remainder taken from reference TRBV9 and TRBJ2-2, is DSGVTQTPKHLITATGQRVTLRCSPRSGDLSVYWYQQSLDQGLQFLIQYYNGEERAKGNILERFSAQQFPDLHSELNLSSLELGDSALYFCASSAPGLALNTGELFFGEGSRLTVL.

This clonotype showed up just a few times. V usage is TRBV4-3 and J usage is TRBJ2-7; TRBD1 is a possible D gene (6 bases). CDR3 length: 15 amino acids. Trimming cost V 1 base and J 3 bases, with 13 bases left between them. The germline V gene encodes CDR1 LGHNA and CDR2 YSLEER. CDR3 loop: CASSQGRTAFYEQYF. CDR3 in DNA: TGCGCCAGCAGCCAAGGGAGGACAGCTTTCTACGAGCAGTACTTC.

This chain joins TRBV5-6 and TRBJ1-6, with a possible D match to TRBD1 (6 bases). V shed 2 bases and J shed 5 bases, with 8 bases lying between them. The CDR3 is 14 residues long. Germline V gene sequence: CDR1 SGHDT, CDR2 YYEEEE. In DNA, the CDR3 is TGTGCCAGCAGCTTCGGGACAAATAATTCACCCCTCCACTTT. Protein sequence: CASSFGTNNSPLHF.